This T cell receptor beta chain was retrieved from a study of CD8 T cells in ankylosing spondylitis. Quantitative barcoded 5'-RACE was used to prepare TCR beta libraries. TCRdb reprocessed the 5' RACE reads with MiXCR, giving one entry per CDR3 protein. The table lists over 100,000 distinct CDR3 sequences, 7% of them singletons. Study outcomes and limitations: Previously reported in reactive arthritis synovial fluid and blood were some of the motif variants. CD8+ by phenotype, disease-linked clones were relatively rare in peripheral blood.

The ends lost 5 bases at V and 6 bases at J; junction bases unmatched: 3. CDR1 ENHRY and CDR2 SYGVKD come from the germline V gene. The CDR3 spans 13 residues. Details on this clonotype: The antigen is undetermined.

This chain links TRBV10-3 with TRBJ1-1, with 10 bases identical to TRBD1. Sequenced: blood, either unsorted or a sorted T cell fraction (not recorded which). The source is a male donor with ankylosing spondylitis or in good health (not recorded which). This chain's CDR3 is CAISHGQGAEAFF. The CDR3 bases are TGTGCCATCAGTCACGGACAGGGGGCTGAAGCTTTCTTT.